These T cell receptor beta chains were read from a single sample in a study of blood T cell repertoires in COVID-19. Generated by immunoSEQ multiplex PCR, the TCRdb table keeps only in-frame clones and is missing some. There are 35,000 to 50,000 clones in the sample; about 90% occur only once, and about 15% lies in the top ten. The sample was peripheral blood. The source of these receptors is a woman in her 30s in a cohort sampled during active COVID-19. CDR3s include the opening cysteine and the closing phenylalanine or tryptophan. The D gene is left open where the match is weak. Size is omitted from some rows. Given values are once, few, many or a class for expanded clones.

j_call v_call d_call clone_size cdr3_aa cdr3_nt
TRBJ1-6 TRBV5-8 NA NA CASSLANVGYNSPLHF TGTGCCAGCAGCTTGGCGAACGTCGGCTATAATTCACCCCTCCACTTT
TRBJ2-5 TRBV9 TRBD2 NA CASSIRGGPETQYF TGTGCCAGCAGCATCCGGGGGGGGCCAGAGACCCAGTACTTC
TRBJ2-1 TRBV9 NA NA CASSVGSRSYNEQFF TGTGCCAGCAGCGTAGGGAGCCGCTCCTACAATGAGCAGTTCTTC
TRBJ1-4 TRBV7-9 TRBD1 NA CASSLGSGTDNEKLFF TGTGCCAGCAGCTTAGGGTCCGGGACAGACAATGAAAAACTGTTTTTT
TRBJ2-1 TRBV7-9 TRBD1 NA CASSSGQGTTSYNEQFF TGTGCCAGCAGCTCGGGACAGGGGACCACCTCCTACAATGAGCAGTTCTTC
TRBJ2-7 TRBV3-1/TRBV3-2 NA NA CASSQDWSGPSSYEQYF TGTGCCAGCAGCCAAGATTGGTCAGGGCCATCCTCCTACGAGCAGTACTTC
TRBJ2-5 TRBV11-2 NA NA CASNPDTYQETQYF TGTGCCAGCAACCCAGATACCTACCAAGAGACCCAGTACTTC
TRBJ2-7 TRBV21-1 NA once CASSKVPATIYEQYF TGTGCCAGCAGCAAAGTGCCAGCGACCATCTACGAGCAGTACTTC
TRBJ2-7 TRBV19 NA NA CASSPVRAAPYEQYF TGTGCCAGTAGTCCCGTTAGAGCGGCCCCCTACGAGCAGTACTTC
TRBJ1-1 TRBV7-2 NA NA CASSSSGLEVRYTEAFF TGTGCCAGCAGCTCTTCGGGTCTCGAGGTTCGGTACACTGAAGCTTTCTTT
TRBJ1-1 TRBV10-2 NA NA CASSRVTNTEAFF TGCGCCAGCAGTCGAGTTACGAACACTGAAGCTTTCTTT
TRBJ2-1 TRBV6-5 NA NA CASSYSLETTRNEQFF TGTGCCAGCAGTTACTCACTAGAGACGACCCGTAATGAGCAGTTCTTC
TRBJ1-2 TRBV3-1/TRBV3-2 TRBD1 NA CASSQGGQYNYGYTF TGTGCCAGCAGCCAAGGGGGACAGTATAACTATGGCTACACCTTC
TRBJ2-7 TRBV6-2/TRBV6-3 TRBD2 NA CASSYSSSGNYEQYF TGTGCCAGCAGTTACTCGTCTAGCGGGAACTACGAGCAGTACTTC
TRBJ2-6 TRBV11-3 NA NA CASRIHSSGANVLTF TGTGCCAGCAGGATACACAGCTCTGGGGCCAACGTCCTGACTTTC
TRBJ2-3 TRBV5-1 TRBD2 NA CASSQTSVRTDTQYF TGCGCCAGCAGCCAAACTAGCGTGCGCACAGATACGCAGTATTTT
TRBJ1-1 TRBV10-1 NA NA CASSHAGTEAFF TGCGCCAGCAGCCACGCGGGCACTGAAGCTTTCTTT
TRBJ1-2 TRBV7-2 TRBD1 NA CASSVTGTGTGYTF TGTGCCAGCAGCGTCACCGGGACAGGGACTGGCTACACCTTC
TRBJ2-3 TRBV5-1 TRBD1 NA CASSLPTGGGGTDTQYF TGCGCCAGCAGCCTCCCGACAGGGGGTGGGGGCACAGATACGCAGTATTTT
TRBJ2-3 TRBV29-1 NA once CSVNERITDTQYF TGCAGCGTTAACGAGCGGATCACAGATACGCAGTATTTT
TRBJ2-7 TRBV6-5 TRBD1 NA CASSYWDRGSYEQYF TGTGCCAGCAGTTACTGGGACAGGGGTTCCTACGAGCAGTACTTC
TRBJ2-3 TRBV5-6 TRBD2 NA CASSHRSGGYADTQYF TGTGCCAGCAGCCACCGTAGCGGGGGGTACGCAGATACGCAGTATTTT
TRBJ1-6 TRBV3-1/TRBV3-2 TRBD1 NA CASSQGRGTENSPLHF TGTGCCAGCAGCCAAGGCCGTGGGACAGAGAATTCACCCCTCCACTTT
TRBJ2-7 TRBV28 NA NA CASREGDFFYEQYF TGTGCCAGCAGGGAAGGGGATTTTTTCTACGAGCAGTACTTC
TRBJ1-6 TRBV5-1 TRBD1 NA CASSLAQGQGSSPLHF TGCGCCAGCAGCTTGGCCCAAGGACAGGGGAGCTCACCCCTCCACTTT
TRBJ2-7 TRBV5-1 TRBD1 NA CATSAIQGAYEQYF TGCGCCACTTCTGCCATACAGGGGGCCTACGAGCAGTACTTC
TRBJ2-2 TRBV19 TRBD2 NA CASSYPIAGGTTGELFF TGTGCCAGTAGCTACCCAATAGCGGGAGGAACGACCGGGGAGCTGTTTTTT
TRBJ1-1 TRBV7-2 NA NA CASGRGGMNTEAFF TGTGCCAGCGGCAGAGGGGGTATGAACACTGAAGCTTTCTTT
TRBJ1-2 TRBV30 NA NA CAWSRGSNYGYTF TGTGCCTGGAGTCGGGGGTCAAACTATGGCTACACCTTC
TRBJ1-1 TRBV2 NA NA CASSVRQNTEAFF TGTGCCAGCAGTGTAAGACAGAACACTGAAGCTTTCTTT
TRBJ2-3 TRBV6-2/TRBV6-3 TRBD1 NA CASSYPQGAKDTQYF TGTGCCAGCAGTTACCCGCAGGGGGCGAAAGATACGCAGTATTTT
TRBJ2-7 TRBV2 TRBD1 NA CASTTGTGPYEQYF TGTGCCAGCACGACCGGGACAGGACCCTACGAGCAGTACTTC
TRBJ1-3 TRBV30 TRBD1 NA CAWGQGLSGNTIYF TGTGCCTGGGGACAGGGATTGTCTGGAAACACCATATATTTT
TRBJ2-1 TRBV7-8 TRBD1 NA CASSFGTGIYNEQFF TGTGCCAGCAGCTTCGGGACAGGGATCTACAATGAGCAGTTCTTC
TRBJ2-3 TRBV27 TRBD2 NA CASSLGGVNTQYF TGTGCCAGCAGTTTAGGGGGGGTAAATACGCAGTATTTT
TRBJ2-2 TRBV5-1 NA NA CASSLQNTGELFF TGCGCCAGCAGCTTGCAGAACACCGGGGAGCTGTTTTTT
TRBJ2-5 TRBV4-1 TRBD1 once CASSQEVGQGSGTQYF TGCGCCAGCAGCCAAGAGGTGGGACAGGGGTCGGGGACCCAGTACTTC
TRBJ1-1 TRBV7-9 NA NA CASSLLTGGGTEAFF TGTGCCAGCAGCTTACTGACGGGGGGAGGGACTGAAGCTTTCTTT
TRBJ2-7 TRBV27 TRBD1 NA CASRGTGLHYEQYF TGTGCCAGCAGAGGGACAGGCCTCCACTACGAGCAGTACTTC
TRBJ2-7 TRBV11-2 NA NA CASSLQRGSSYEQYF TGTGCCAGCAGCTTACAACGGGGAAGCTCCTACGAGCAGTACTTC
TRBJ2-1 TRBV2 NA NA CASRASSNRVNEQFF TGTGCCAGCAGGGCTAGCTCTAACCGGGTGAATGAGCAGTTCTTC
TRBJ1-5 TRBV27 NA NA CASSRLPLTGHDQPQHF TGTGCCAGCAGCCGATTGCCCTTGACAGGTCACGATCAGCCCCAGCATTTT
TRBJ2-7 TRBV5-1 TRBD1 NA CASSYNRGRTWGTTYEQYF TGCGCCAGCAGCTACAACAGGGGGCGCACATGGGGTACCACCTACGAGCAGTACTTC
TRBJ2-2 TRBV7-2 NA NA CASSLQGGYTGELFF TGTGCCAGCAGCTTACAGGGGGGATACACCGGGGAGCTGTTTTTT
TRBJ2-1 TRBV24-1 TRBD2 NA CATSDHGGGRGNEQFF TGTGCCACCAGTGATCATGGGGGAGGGCGAGGCAATGAGCAGTTCTTC
TRBJ2-3 TRBV7-2 TRBD2 NA CASSRVLAGGKDTQYF TGTGCCAGCAGCAGGGTCTTAGCGGGAGGTAAAGATACGCAGTATTTT